A selection of T cell receptor beta chains follows, all from one sample in a study of blood T cells in healthy people across ages. TCRdb reanalysed the 5' RACE reads using MiXCR and keeps one entry per CDR3 protein. Of approximately 1,000,000 distinct CDR3 sequences in the sample, under 55% are singletons; the top ten hold approximately 19%. The source material was blood. These receptors originate from a woman in her sixties or seventies in good health. Each CDR3 is given with its conserved first and last residue. D genes are given only for firm matches. Some rows mark clone size as missing; the rest say once, few, many or name a class of expanded clone.

>TRBJ2-7|-|16|-|TRBV9
CASSPYDGRTPYEQYF
TGTGCCAGCAGCCCCTATGATGGCCGGACTCCCTACGAGCAGTACTTC
>TRBJ1-1|-|14|-|TRBV7-3
CASSFQGADTEAFF
TGTGCCAGCAGCTTCCAGGGAGCGGACACTGAAGCTTTCTTT
>TRBJ2-7|-|14|-|TRBV21-1
CASPNPGRADEQYF
TGTGCCAGCCCCAATCCCGGGAGGGCCGATGAGCAGTACTTC
>TRBJ2-5|-|12|-|TRBV6-2/TRBV6-3
CASSYTAETQYF
TGTGCCAGCAGTTACACCGCCGAGACCCAGTACTTC
>TRBJ2-1|TRBD1|15|-|TRBV12-5
CASSLQGVFRDEQFF
TGTGCTAGCTCGTTACAGGGGGTCTTCCGCGACGAGCAGTTCTTC
>TRBJ2-3|-|15|once|TRBV5-1
CASGFEPTRTDTQYF
TGCGCCAGCGGTTTTGAGCCGACCCGCACAGATACGCAGTATTTT
>TRBJ2-3|TRBD2|18|once|TRBV20-1
CSARLAGGRSVRPDTQYF
TGCAGTGCTAGGCTAGCGGGAGGTAGATCGGTCCGCCCAGATACGCAGTATTTT
>TRBJ2-3|TRBD2|18|-|TRBV10-2
CASSRLAGGPSFHVTQYF
TGCGCCAGCAGTCGGCTAGCGGGAGGGCCGTCCTTCCATGTTACGCAGTATTTT
>TRBJ1-2|-|15|-|TRBV6-5
CASRAGPAAGYGYTF
TGTGCCAGCAGAGCGGGACCGGCGGCCGGCTATGGCTACACCTTC
>TRBJ2-5|-|13|many|TRBV14
CASSPWYQETQYF
TGTGCCAGCAGCCCTTGGTACCAAGAGACCCAGTACTTC
>TRBJ2-1|TRBD1|14|-|TRBV20-1
CSAIGTGNYNEQFF
TGCAGTGCAATTGGGACAGGGAATTACAATGAGCAGTTCTTC
>TRBJ2-3|-|13|-|TRBV7-2
CASSLAGWDTQYF
TGTGCCAGCAGCTTAGCTGGGTGGGATACGCAGTATTTT
>TRBJ1-2|-|11|-|TRBV6-5
CASSWGCGYTF
TGTGCCAGCAGTTGGGGTTGTGGCTACACCTTC
>TRBJ2-5|TRBD2|18|few|TRBV5-6
CASSSSLAGGLLKETQYF
TGTGCCAGCAGCTCATCCTTAGCGGGAGGGCTCCTGAAGGAGACCCAGTACTTC
>TRBJ2-7|-|15|-|TRBV4-1
CASSQGGAGPYEQYF
TGCGCCAGCAGCCAAGGAGGAGCGGGCCCCTACGAGCAGTACTTC
>TRBJ2-2|-|14|-|TRBV4-2
CASSQNPNTGELFF
TGTGCCAGCAGCCAAAATCCTAACACCGGGGAGCTGTTTTTT
>TRBJ2-7|-|16|-|TRBV21-1
CASSKAWAGHFYEQYF
TGTGCCAGCAGCAAAGCATGGGCGGGACATTTCTACGAGCAGTACTTC
>TRBJ2-5|-|15|many|TRBV12-5
CASSRDNRYQETQYF
TGTGCTAGTTCTCGGGACAACCGGTACCAAGAGACCCAGTACTTC
>TRBJ2-3|-|14|-|TRBV7-6
CASSPDVWAGTQYF
TGTGCCAGCAGCCCCGACGTCTGGGCGGGTACGCAGTATTTT
>TRBJ2-2|-|16|-|TRBV3-1
CASSNRGGERYGELFF
TGTGCCAGCAGCAACAGGGGGGGGGAGAGGTACGGGGAGCTGTTTTTT
>TRBJ2-5|-|13|once|TRBV2
CASSELGLREQYF
TGTGCCAGCAGTGAGTTGGGCCTGAGGGAGCAGTACTTC
>TRBJ1-2|TRBD1|16|-|TRBV6-6
CASRPPGQGRNYGYTF
TGTGCCAGCAGACCCCCGGGACAGGGCAGGAACTATGGCTACACCTTC
>TRBJ2-7|-|15|few|TRBV6-5
CASSYFRQSGYEQYF
TGTGCCAGCAGTTACTTTAGACAGTCCGGCTACGAGCAGTACTTC
>TRBJ2-4|-|17|-|TRBV20-1
CSQLNLGQGEAKNIQYF
TGCAGCCAACTAAACCTAGGGCAGGGTGAGGCCAAAAACATTCAGTACTTC
>TRBJ2-3|TRBD1|16|-|TRBV6-1
CASSETGGKRTDTQYF
TGTGCCAGCAGTGAGACAGGGGGAAAACGCACAGATACGCAGTATTTT
>TRBJ2-1|-|15|-|TRBV18
CASSSNLGPDNEQFF
TGTGCCAGCTCATCAAATTTAGGACCCGACAATGAGCAGTTCTTC
>TRBJ1-2|-|15|-|TRBV20-1
CSARDPRQADYGYTF
TGCAGTGCTAGAGATCCCAGACAGGCGGACTATGGCTACACCTTC
>TRBJ2-1|TRBD1|14|once|TRBV20-1
CSAGQGARYNEQFF
TGCAGTGCTGGACAGGGGGCGCGGTACAATGAGCAGTTCTTC
>TRBJ2-1|TRBD2|14|few|TRBV20-1
CSVLPGLDVGEQFF
TGCAGTGTTCTGCCGGGACTAGACGTGGGTGAGCAGTTCTTC
>TRBJ1-1|TRBD1|15|-|TRBV12-3/TRBV12-4
CASSLPDRVPEEAFF
TGTGCCAGCAGTTTACCCGACAGGGTTCCAGAGGAAGCTTTCTTT
>TRBJ2-4|TRBD1|16|-|TRBV27
CASSLLFSGGKNIQYF
TGTGCCAGCAGTTTATTGTTTTCAGGGGGCAAAAACATTCAGTACTTC
>TRBJ2-1|TRBD2|17|-|TRBV29-1
CSVVRTSGRAAYNEQFF
TGCAGCGTTGTTCGGACTAGCGGGAGGGCCGCCTACAATGAGCAGTTCTTC
>TRBJ2-1|-|14|-|TRBV2
CASTTGFPYNEQFF
TGTGCCAGCACCACAGGGTTCCCCTACAATGAGCAGTTCTTC
>TRBJ2-5|TRBD2|11|-|TRBV20-1
CRPGGRETQYF
TGCAGACCGGGAGGTCGGGAGACCCAGTACTTC
>TRBJ2-7|TRBD1|16|many|TRBV27
CASSSPGEGQGYEQYF
TGTGCCAGCAGCTCCCCTGGAGAGGGACAGGGATACGAGCAGTACTTC